A selection of T cell receptor beta chains follows, all from one sample in a study of long-term antiretroviral therapy in people with HIV. Repertoires were generated with immunoSEQ multiplex PCR, while TCRdb's copy carries only in-frame clones and drops some. The table has 8,000 to 10,000 clones, 81% seen once; the top ten hold approximately 17%. The input for sequencing was unsorted PBMCs, taken 0.7 years after starting antiretroviral therapy. Receptors were obtained from a man aged 35-49 years with HIV. CDR3s leave out the opening cysteine and the closing phenylalanine or tryptophan. Fields, in order: V gene, J gene, clone size, CDR3 protein. Size tells how often a clone was seen (once, few, many) or the class of an expanded clone, and some rows leave it out.

V gene: TRBV27; J gene: TRBJ2-3; clone size: medium-sized; CDR3 protein: ASSTTSEDTQY
V gene: TRBV9; J gene: TRBJ2-7; clone size: -; CDR3 protein: ASSVEPSGSYEQY
V gene: TRBV10-3; J gene: TRBJ1-5; clone size: -; CDR3 protein: AIGGDNQPQH
V gene: TRBV29-1; J gene: TRBJ1-1; clone size: -; CDR3 protein: SVDRGAEAF
V gene: TRBV7-2; J gene: TRBJ2-1; clone size: once; CDR3 protein: ASSRKPGAGPYNEQF
V gene: TRBV30; J gene: TRBJ2-2; clone size: once; CDR3 protein: AWSVLNTGELF
V gene: TRBV28; J gene: TRBJ2-7; clone size: once; CDR3 protein: ASSASGVWPYEQY
V gene: TRBV18; J gene: TRBJ2-6; clone size: -; CDR3 protein: ASSPRGQLSGANVLT
V gene: TRBV6-1; J gene: TRBJ2-7; clone size: once; CDR3 protein: ASSRGLVPYEQY
V gene: TRBV7-9; J gene: TRBJ2-7; clone size: medium-sized; CDR3 protein: ASSYSSGNEQY
V gene: TRBV9; J gene: TRBJ2-2; clone size: few; CDR3 protein: ASSVSGAGELF
V gene: TRBV5-1; J gene: TRBJ2-2; clone size: -; CDR3 protein: ASSLRLAGNTGELF
V gene: TRBV9; J gene: TRBJ2-3; clone size: -; CDR3 protein: ASSEGGDGTQY
V gene: TRBV25-1; J gene: TRBJ1-4; clone size: -; CDR3 protein: ASSGTGTEKLF
V gene: TRBV7-9; J gene: TRBJ1-1; clone size: -; CDR3 protein: ASSPRDSAMNTEAF
V gene: TRBV11-3; J gene: TRBJ1-1; clone size: once; CDR3 protein: ASSLAPGTEAF
V gene: TRBV9; J gene: TRBJ1-3; clone size: few; CDR3 protein: ASSPNSNRADTIY
V gene: TRBV7-3; J gene: TRBJ2-1; clone size: -; CDR3 protein: ASSLAGGWNEQF
V gene: TRBV19; J gene: TRBJ2-1; clone size: -; CDR3 protein: ASAAEGQGGEQF
V gene: TRBV7-3; J gene: TRBJ2-5; clone size: -; CDR3 protein: ASSLIFGETQY
V gene: TRBV28; J gene: TRBJ1-2; clone size: large; CDR3 protein: ASSFWDRRGDGYT
V gene: TRBV18; J gene: TRBJ2-7; clone size: -; CDR3 protein: ASSPGAYEQY
V gene: TRBV4-2; J gene: TRBJ1-5; clone size: -; CDR3 protein: ASSHRQADNQPQH
V gene: TRBV4-3; J gene: TRBJ2-7; clone size: once; CDR3 protein: ASSQGQGGEQY
V gene: TRBV5-1; J gene: TRBJ2-3; clone size: -; CDR3 protein: ASSSEAGQGPDTQY
V gene: TRBV9; J gene: TRBJ1-5; clone size: few; CDR3 protein: ASGGGSQPQH
V gene: TRBV7-8; J gene: TRBJ1-2; clone size: few; CDR3 protein: ASSLGAYNSYGYT
V gene: TRBV18; J gene: TRBJ2-3; clone size: -; CDR3 protein: ASSYLSGNTDTQY
V gene: TRBV7-9; J gene: TRBJ2-7; clone size: -; CDR3 protein: ASSLGAYEQY
V gene: TRBV27; J gene: TRBJ2-3; clone size: -; CDR3 protein: ASSSQGTSGKLRNTQY
V gene: TRBV9; J gene: TRBJ2-3; clone size: -; CDR3 protein: ASSSMVTDTQY
V gene: TRBV5-1; J gene: TRBJ1-1; clone size: -; CDR3 protein: ASSQWGMNTEAF
V gene: TRBV7-8; J gene: TRBJ1-1; clone size: medium-sized; CDR3 protein: ASSTLNMNTEAF
V gene: TRBV28; J gene: TRBJ2-3; clone size: -; CDR3 protein: ASSTPTVTDTQY
V gene: TRBV4-1; J gene: TRBJ2-2; clone size: -; CDR3 protein: ASSQELGLGTVELF
V gene: TRBV15; J gene: TRBJ1-1; clone size: -; CDR3 protein: ATSNLNTEAF
V gene: TRBV9; J gene: TRBJ2-7; clone size: -; CDR3 protein: ASSARQSVYEQY
V gene: TRBV9; J gene: TRBJ2-2; clone size: -; CDR3 protein: ASSPSGGTGELF
V gene: TRBV7-8; J gene: TRBJ1-2; clone size: -; CDR3 protein: ASSLTDNYGYT
V gene: TRBV7-2; J gene: TRBJ2-2; clone size: once; CDR3 protein: ASSLLNTGELF
V gene: TRBV27; J gene: TRBJ2-7; clone size: -; CDR3 protein: ASSLGTGAYEQY
V gene: TRBV5-4; J gene: TRBJ1-1; clone size: -; CDR3 protein: ASPSPGVKEDWTEAF
V gene: TRBV6-6; J gene: TRBJ2-7; clone size: -; CDR3 protein: ASLGNYYEQY
V gene: TRBV27; J gene: TRBJ2-1; clone size: -; CDR3 protein: ASRRGYYNEQF
V gene: TRBV7-9; J gene: TRBJ2-2; clone size: -; CDR3 protein: ASSLVGAGELF
V gene: TRBV7-2; J gene: TRBJ1-2; clone size: -; CDR3 protein: ASRPDSPMIT
V gene: TRBV7-9; J gene: TRBJ1-5; clone size: -; CDR3 protein: ASSFTGSGNQPQH
V gene: TRBV7-9; J gene: TRBJ2-1; clone size: -; CDR3 protein: ASSPISGTFYNEQF
V gene: TRBV5-4; J gene: TRBJ1-4; clone size: -; CDR3 protein: ASSPGTGGKFKKLF
V gene: TRBV30; J gene: TRBJ1-2; clone size: few; CDR3 protein: AWSRDSNYGYT
V gene: TRBV7-9; J gene: TRBJ2-1; clone size: once; CDR3 protein: ASSPGQVSYNEQF
V gene: TRBV18; J gene: TRBJ2-7; clone size: -; CDR3 protein: ASSPSGPTGHEQY
V gene: TRBV28; J gene: TRBJ1-5; clone size: -; CDR3 protein: ASIPTARSNQPQH
V gene: TRBV15; J gene: TRBJ1-2; clone size: -; CDR3 protein: ATSRVIRDRGHTYGYT